Below, 6 T cell receptor beta chains from the same sample are listed, as sequenced in a study of blood T cell repertoires in COVID-19 (TCRdb year 2020). The receptor library was made with the immunoSEQ multiplex PCR assay. Imported from immuneACCESS, the table was reduced by TCRdb to in-frame sequences with V and J called. These copies leave out some clones; in studies compared against another copy, an unresolved V gene accounts for under half, and the cause of the remainder is not known. The sample table records hundreds of thousands of clones; roughly 85% of these occur just once. The ten top clones hold approximately 9% of the sample. Sequencing input: PBMCs or T cells enriched from blood (not recorded which). Every receptor here comes from a woman in her forties or fifties with acute COVID-19.

V and J are TRBV15 and TRBJ2-7; D call uncertain. Trimming pared 0 bases from V and 6 bases from J, leaving 12 bases between. The CDR3 spans 14 residues. Germline V lookup: CDR1 LNHNV, CDR2 YYDKDF (reference sequence). The DNA for the CDR3 is TGTGCCACCAGCAGAGAGCTTGCCGGGTCCGAGCAGTACTTC. Translating gives CATSRELAGSEQYF.

The J gene is TRBJ2-3, the V gene TRBV11-3; 8 bases are shared with TRBD1. V dropped 4 bases and J dropped 4; count of bases not matched to a gene: 7. The V gene's germline CDR1 is SGHNT and CDR2 YENEEA. The CDR3 extends over 15 amino acids. For the CDR3, the DNA is TGTGCCAGCAGCTCATCCGGGACAGGACCAGATACGCAGTATTTT. Translating gives CASSSSGTGPDTQYF.

This chain joins TRBV18 and TRBJ1-5, with TRBD1 matching over 10 bases. The CDR3 covers 17 residues. The V and J ends lost 3 bases and 1 base, in that order; junction bases with no gene match: 6. CDR1 is KGHSH and CDR2 is LQKENI in the germline V gene. CDR3 DNA sequence: TGTGCCAGCTCACCGGGGACAGGGGTGGCGAGCAATCAGCCCCAGCATTTT. Encoded protein: CASSPGTGVASNQPQHF.

V gene TRBV9 combines with J gene TRBJ2-5; 7 bases map to TRBD1. The germline V gene encodes CDR1 SGDLS and CDR2 YYNGEE. V lost 4 bases, J lost 2 bases, and 11 bases stayed unmatched. The CDR3 totals 16 residues. The CDR3 loop is CASSPPGAGGQETQYF. The DNA for the CDR3 is TGTGCCAGCAGCCCTCCCGGGGCAGGGGGACAAGAGACCCAGTACTTC.

The genes are TRBV19 and TRBJ1-1; D remains ambiguous. The V and J ends lost 7 bases and 0 bases respectively, with 21 bases between them. CDR1 is LNHDA and CDR2 is SQIVND in the germline V gene (reference sequence). CDR3 size: 17 residues. CDR3 amino acids: CASTQPIRMRMNTEAFF. The CDR3 DNA reads TGTGCCAGTACCCAACCCATTCGGATGAGGATGAACACTGAAGCTTTCTTT.

The chain recombines TRBV3-1 (or the pseudogene TRBV3-2) with TRBJ1-1, with D possibly being TRBD1 (5 bases). Germline V lookup: CDR1 LGHDT, CDR2 YNNKEL (reference sequence). This CDR3 has 15 residues. Trimming left V 1 base short and J 4 bases short, with 13 bases between. Written as DNA, the CDR3 is TGTGCCAGCAGCCAAGTGGTGGGGCGCGCCACTGAAGCTTTCTTT. Protein sequence: CASSQVVGRATEAFF.